The source of this T cell receptor (beta chain) is a study of vaccination and CD4 T cells after COVID-19. Points on this clonotype: No antigen is known for it.

The CDR3 spans 15 residues. V lost 6 bases and J lost 0, with 15 bases in between. Germline V gene lookup returns CDR1 DFQATT and CDR2 SNEGSKA (reference sequence). Treatment denoted: roughly 10-day PBMC culture with coronavirus spike peptide pools or control peptides (ViraFEST assay). Cultured CD4+ T cell DNA was sequenced using the Oncomine TCR Beta short-read assay. From the PCR reads, TCRdb called clonotypes with MiXCR, one entry per CDR3 protein. The repertoire includes some 10,000 distinct CDR3 sequences, about 60% of them detected once, and over 15% sits in the top ten. This chain uses TRBV20-1 with TRBJ2-1, with D perhaps given as TRBD1 or TRBD2 (5 bases each). Sequencing input: CD4+ T cells from blood, cultured in vitro. This TCR was recovered from a human donor who had recovered from COVID-19. CDR3 sequence: CSAPGRARSYNEQFF. As DNA, the CDR3 is TGCAGTGCGCCGGGACGCGCCCGCTCCTACAATGAGCAGTTCTTC.